The entry that follows covers one T cell receptor beta chain sequence. In the PCR, 60 Vbeta and 13 Jbeta primers were used. The protocol was immunoSEQ multiplex PCR, while the TCRdb copy is restricted to in-frame clones and leaves out a portion. Among about 220,000 clones listed, about 80% were seen once. The CDR3 length is 15 residues. From germline, CDR1 is LNHNV and CDR2 YYDKDF (reference sequence). With 1 base removed from V and 0 bases from J, the gap between germline ends came to 10 bases. The data were taken from a study of cytomegalovirus exposure and HLA in healthy donors. Sequenced material: PBMCs. The chain recombines TRBV15 with TRBJ2-7, with D unclear. The TCR sequence derives from a man between 18 and 35 years old in good health and CMV-seronegative. The CDR3: CATSRGREASYEQYF. The CDR3 DNA follows: TGTGCCACCAGCAGAGGAAGAGAAGCCTCCTACGAGCAGTACTTC. The complete variable domain, with remaining parts taken from reference TRBV15 and TRBJ2-7, reads DAMVIQNPRYQVTQFGKPVTLSCSQTLNHNVMYWYQQKSSQAPKLLFHYYDKDFNNEADTPDNFQSRRPNTSFCFLDIRSPGLGDTAMYLCATSRGREASYEQYFGPGTRLTVT.